These 3 T cell receptor beta chains share one sample of origin, sequenced in a study of T-cell reconstitution after alpha-beta-depleted transplantation in children. Preparation of the TCRbeta library involved a method that used unique molecular identifiers. TCRdb reprocessed the PCR reads via MiXCR and lists one record per CDR3 protein. The sample lists about 440,000 distinct CDR3 sequences, over 40% occurring once. This specimen consisted of PBMCs, obtained before TCRalphabeta/CD19-depleted stem cell transplant. The receptors here all came from a girl aged 2 to 9 with aplastic anemia, due to receive a stem cell transplant.

This clonotype was found many times. The chain carries TRBV20-1 and TRBJ2-1; 12 positions agree with TRBD2. Trimming cost V 5 bases and J 9 bases; bases outside gene matches: 8. Germline lookup yields CDR1 DFQATT and CDR2 SNEGSKA (reference sequence). This CDR3 comprises 14 residues. The CDR3, as DNA: TGCAGTGCTGGTAGGACTAGCGGGAATCGTGAGCAGTTCTTC. Amino acid sequence: CSAGRTSGNREQFF.

CDR3 sequence (DNA): TGTGCCAGCGCGTTACAGGGGGGCAATCAGCCCCAGCATTTT. As protein: CASALQGGNQPQHF. This chain joins TRBV12-3 or TRBV12-4 and TRBJ1-5; 8 nucleotides align to TRBD1. The CDR3 loop spans 14 amino acids. After removal of 8 bases from V and 2 bases from J, the junction contained 5 bases not matched to a gene.

This chain joins TRBV20-1 and TRBJ1-5, with 10 nucleotides matching TRBD1. There are 15 residues in the CDR3. Germline V gene sequence: CDR1 DFQATT, CDR2 SNEGSKA (reference sequence). Trimming cost V 6 bases and J 7 bases; bases outside gene matches: 12. CDR3 protein: CSANPDRGRRQPQHF. The CDR3 region has the DNA TGCAGTGCGAACCCCGACAGGGGGCGCCGGCAGCCCCAGCATTTT.